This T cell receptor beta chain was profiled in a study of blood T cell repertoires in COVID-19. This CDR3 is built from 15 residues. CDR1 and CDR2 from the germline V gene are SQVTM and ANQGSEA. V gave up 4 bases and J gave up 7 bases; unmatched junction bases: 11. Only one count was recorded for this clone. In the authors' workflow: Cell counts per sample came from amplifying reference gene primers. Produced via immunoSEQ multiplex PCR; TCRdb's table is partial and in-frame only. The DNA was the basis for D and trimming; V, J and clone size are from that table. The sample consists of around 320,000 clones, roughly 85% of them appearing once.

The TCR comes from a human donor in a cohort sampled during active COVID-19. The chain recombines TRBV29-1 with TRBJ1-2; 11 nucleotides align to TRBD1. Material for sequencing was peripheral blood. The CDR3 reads CSVVGVPGQGVGYTF. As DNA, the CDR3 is TGCAGCGTTGTGGGGGTACCGGGACAGGGGGTTGGCTACACCTTC.